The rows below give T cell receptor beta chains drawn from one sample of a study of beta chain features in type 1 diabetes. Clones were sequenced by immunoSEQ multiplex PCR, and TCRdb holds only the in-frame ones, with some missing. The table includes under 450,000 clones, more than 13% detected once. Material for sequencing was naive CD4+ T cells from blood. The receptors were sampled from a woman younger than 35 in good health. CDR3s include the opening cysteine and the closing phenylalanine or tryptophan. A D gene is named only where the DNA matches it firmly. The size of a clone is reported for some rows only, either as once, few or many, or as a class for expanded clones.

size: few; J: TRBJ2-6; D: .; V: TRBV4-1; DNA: TGCGCCAGCAGCCAAGGCACAGGGATCCCTGGGGCCAACGTCCTGACTTTC; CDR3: CASSQGTGIPGANVLTF
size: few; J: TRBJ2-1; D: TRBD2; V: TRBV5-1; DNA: TGCGCCAGCAGCTTAGGACTAGCGGGATACAATGAGCAGTTCTTC; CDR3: CASSLGLAGYNEQFF
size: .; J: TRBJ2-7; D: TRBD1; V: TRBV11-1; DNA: TGTGCCAGCAGCTCGAGGGACAGCTCCTACGAGCAGTACTTC; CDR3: CASSSRDSSYEQYF
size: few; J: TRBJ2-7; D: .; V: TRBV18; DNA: TGTGCCAGCTCACTAGGACAGAACTACGAGCAGTACTTC; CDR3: CASSLGQNYEQYF
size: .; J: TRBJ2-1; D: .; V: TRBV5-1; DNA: TGCGCCAGCAGCTGGGGAGGGGGCAATGAGCAGTTCTTC; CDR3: CASSWGGGNEQFF
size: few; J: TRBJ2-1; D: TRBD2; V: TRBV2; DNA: TGTGCCAGCAGTGGCCCTAGCGGCCGGGGAGGCGATGAGCAGTTCTTC; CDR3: CASSGPSGRGGDEQFF
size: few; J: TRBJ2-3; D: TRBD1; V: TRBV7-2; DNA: TGTGCCAGCAGCAGGGGGCCCAACACAGATACGCAGTATTTT; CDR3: CASSRGPNTDTQYF
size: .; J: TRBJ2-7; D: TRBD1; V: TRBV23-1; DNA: TGCGCCAGCTTAAGGACAGGGATAACCTACGAGCAGTACTTC; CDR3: CASLRTGITYEQYF
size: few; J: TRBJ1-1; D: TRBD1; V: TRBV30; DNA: TGTGCCTGGTCCCGGGACAGGGATTTCACTGAAGCTTTCTTT; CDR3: CAWSRDRDFTEAFF
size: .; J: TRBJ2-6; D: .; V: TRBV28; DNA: TGTGCCAGCAGGGAGGGCCCCTCTGGGGCCAACGTCCTGACTTTC; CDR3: CASREGPSGANVLTF